A selection of T cell receptor beta chains follows, all from one sample in a study of molecular identifiers for immune sequencing clone quantification. Via MiXCR, TCRdb re-called the PCR reads, giving one row per CDR3 protein. Seen here are about 300,000 distinct CDR3 sequences, about 20% observed once, and the top ten hold 0.7% to 0.9%. Sequencing was performed on naive CD8+ T cells from blood, with Jurkat cell RNA spiked in. The receptor source for this set is a human donor in good health. Some libraries in this study had Jurkat cell RNA spiked in. Each CDR3 is given with its conserved first and last residue. D genes are given only for firm matches. Size is omitted from some rows. Given values are once, few, many or a class for expanded clones.

TRBV14	-	many	TRBJ1-2	TGTGCCAGCAGCCAGGGACCGCGGATCCCCCCAGATCGCTTC	CASSQGPRIPPDRF
TRBV4-3	-	many	TRBJ2-7	TGCGCCAGCAGCCAAGATTGGAAACAGGTATACGAGCAGTACTTC	CASSQDWKQVYEQYF
TRBV20-1	-	many	TRBJ1-5	TGCAGTGCTAGACCACAGGGCAATCAGCCCCAGCATTTT	CSARPQGNQPQHF
TRBV20-1	TRBD2	many	TRBJ2-7	TGCAGTGCTATAGCGGGGATTTCCTACGAGCAGTACTTC	CSAIAGISYEQYF
TRBV7-8	-	many	TRBJ2-7	TGTGCCAGCAGTCATCAAAGGGGATCGAGAGGGGGGGCGGACGAGCAGTACTTC	CASSHQRGSRGGADEQYF
TRBV4-1	-	many	TRBJ2-7	TGCGCCAGCAGCCAGGCAGGGGGGATCGAGCAGTACTTC	CASSQAGGIEQYF
TRBV19	-	few	TRBJ2-7	TGTGCCAGTAGTATAATTGCGGGGAACGAGCAGTACTTC	CASSIIAGNEQYF
TRBV4-3	-	-	TRBJ2-7	TGCGCCAGCAGCCAAGCCAGGGGTGCCTACGAGCAGTACTTC	CASSQARGAYEQYF
TRBV11-2	-	-	TRBJ2-7	TGTGCCAGCAGCTTCCAGGGGCCTGCCTACGAGCAGTACTTC	CASSFQGPAYEQYF
TRBV19	-	-	TRBJ2-7	TGTGCCAGTAGTGTCTCCGGGACGGAAACCTACGAGCAGTACTTC	CASSVSGTETYEQYF
TRBV12-5	-	few	TRBJ2-3	TGTGCTAGTGGTGCCTTCCTAGACCCCACAGATACGCAGTATTTT	CASGAFLDPTDTQYF
TRBV2	-	few	TRBJ2-1	TGTGCCAGCTCTACGGGGAGCTCCTACAATGAGCAGTTCTTC	CASSTGSSYNEQFF
TRBV21-1	-	many	TRBJ2-1	TGTGCCAGCAAGGGACTAGCGGGAGATTGGTACAATGAGCAGTTCTTC	CASKGLAGDWYNEQFF
TRBV5-5	-	many	TRBJ2-7	TGTGCCAGCAGCCAAACTCCGGACGGGACCATCGAGCAGTACTTC	CASSQTPDGTIEQYF
TRBV6-2/TRBV6-3	-	few	TRBJ2-3	TGTGCCAGCAGGCCGACTAGCACAGATACGCAGTATTTT	CASRPTSTDTQYF
TRBV15	TRBD2	many	TRBJ2-4	TGTGCCACCGGGACTAGCGGGATTAACATTCAGTACTTC	CATGTSGINIQYF
TRBV27	-	many	TRBJ2-7	TGTGCCAGCCACGGACGGGGGCCCTACGAGCAGTACTTC	CASHGRGPYEQYF
TRBV7-9	-	many	TRBJ2-5	TGTGCCAGCAGCTTAATTTCGGACCAAGAGACCCAGTACTTC	CASSLISDQETQYF
TRBV28	TRBD2	few	TRBJ2-1	TGTGCCAGCAGTTCCTCTAGCGGGTCCTACAATGAGCAGTTCTTC	CASSSSSGSYNEQFF
TRBV9	-	-	TRBJ2-2	TGTGCCAGCAGCGGTGGTGGGGAGCTGTTTTTT	CASSGGGELFF
TRBV5-1	-	-	TRBJ2-5	TGCGCCACGCGACAGAAACAGGAAGAGACCCAGTACTTC	CATRQKQEETQYF
TRBV6-5	-	many	TRBJ2-1	TGTGCCATCTCAGTTAGGGGGGACAATGAGCAGTTCTTC	CAISVRGDNEQFF
TRBV28	-	many	TRBJ2-5	TGTGCCAGCATGCCGTCCGTATACCAAGAGACCCAGTACTTC	CASMPSVYQETQYF
TRBV7-6	-	many	TRBJ2-3	TGTGCCAGCAGCTTAGAAGTCTCCACCCCAGATACGCAGTATTTT	CASSLEVSTPDTQYF
TRBV11-1	-	many	TRBJ2-7	TGTGCCAGCAGCTTAGCGAGGTCGGGGGATAGCAACGAGCAGTACTTC	CASSLARSGDSNEQYF
TRBV7-3	-	-	TRBJ1-5	TGTGCCAGCGGCTTAAGCGGCGGTAGCAATCAGCCCCAGCATTTT	CASGLSGGSNQPQHF
TRBV6-5	-	many	TRBJ2-7	TGTGCCAGCAGTTACTCTTCGGTTCTGGGGCAGTACTTC	CASSYSSVLGQYF
TRBV24-1	-	-	TRBJ2-3	TGTGCCACCAGTGATTCCTACGGGTTTACAGATACGCAGTATTTT	CATSDSYGFTDTQYF
TRBV7-9	-	few	TRBJ2-7	TGTGCCAGCAGCTTAGGGGCGACTCTCTACGAGCAGTACTTC	CASSLGATLYEQYF
TRBV20-1	TRBD1	-	TRBJ1-2	TGCAGTGCTAGAGGAACCCTATCGGGGACAGTTATTGACTATGGCTACACCTTC	CSARGTLSGTVIDYGYTF
TRBV13	-	many	TRBJ2-1	TGTGCCAGCAGCTCATCCGGGACATCAAAGTACAATGAGCAGTTCTTC	CASSSSGTSKYNEQFF
TRBV13	TRBD2	few	TRBJ2-5	TGTGCCAGCAGCCCGCGGAAGACTAGCGGGGGGGCAGAGACCCAGTACTTC	CASSPRKTSGGAETQYF
TRBV24-1	TRBD2	many	TRBJ2-1	TGTGCCACCAGTGATTCGCGGGGGAGCTCCTACAATGAGCAGTTCTTC	CATSDSRGSSYNEQFF
TRBV6-5	-	few	TRBJ1-6	TGTGCCAGCAGTTACTGGGACGGAAATTCACCCCTCCACTTT	CASSYWDGNSPLHF
TRBV30	TRBD2	many	TRBJ2-1	TGTGCCTGGAGTGTACTAGCGGGAGTTGAGCAGTTCTTC	CAWSVLAGVEQFF
TRBV12-3/TRBV12-4	-	few	TRBJ1-1	TGTGCCAGCAGTCCCCCCAGGGGTTTAGAGAACACTGAAGCTTTCTTT	CASSPPRGLENTEAFF
TRBV18	-	many	TRBJ1-1	TGTGCCAGCTCACCCACCCCTCCTGAAGCTTTCTTT	CASSPTPPEAFF
TRBV12-3/TRBV12-4	-	-	TRBJ1-1	TGTGCCAGCAGCAGAGGACAGACGGGAACTGAAGCTTCCTTT	CASSRGQTGTEASF
TRBV7-9	-	many	TRBJ1-4	TGTGCCAGCAGCTTAGGTGTGACACCAACTAATGAAAAACTGTTTTTT	CASSLGVTPTNEKLFF
TRBV6-2/TRBV6-3	TRBD1	many	TRBJ1-1	TGTGCCAGCAGTTACCGGGACAGGGTCCTATCGCCCGAAGCTTTCTTT	CASSYRDRVLSPEAFF